The T cell receptor (beta chain) described here comes from a study of vaccination effects on CD4 cells after COVID-19. Study background: ViraFEST assay sequencing came after antigen-specific CD4+ T cells were expanded with viral peptide pools. The study sampled a few convalescent patients both early and late after vaccination. Whole-study results and caveats: Late after vaccination, infection- and vaccine-induced clones showed marked clonal contraction. After vaccination, spike-reactive clones in convalescents were mostly new vaccine-induced clones.

Culture lasted roughly 9 days before CD4+ T cell isolation. SARS-CoV-2 infected the person between March and December 2020, as confirmed by PCR. Vaccine administered to participants consisted of two doses of either BNT162b2 or mRNA-1273. The CDR3 sequence is 12 residues long. Germline CDR1 MNHEY, CDR2 SVGEGT. Trimming stripped 0 bases from V and 2 bases from J, with 1 base between. A word on this clone: Its antigen is unknown.

Sequenced by immunoSEQ multiplex PCR; TCRdb stores in-frame clones only, minus some. This table has 40,000 to 45,000 clones, 76% appearing once. This TCR came from a human donor who had a prior SARS-CoV-2 infection. The rearrangement uses TRBV6-2 or TRBV6-3 and TRBJ1-2; D gene ambiguous. The sample in question was CD4+ T cells from PBMCs cultured without peptide, obtained after COVID-19 vaccination. The CDR3 DNA is TGTGCCAGCAGTTACTCCAACTATGGCTACACCTTC. Translated: CASSYSNYGYTF.